This T cell receptor (beta chain) was profiled in a study of blood T cells in healthy people across ages. The use of a sample-barcoded 5' primer and a J-beta primer mix characterized a second PCR of about 7 to 12 cycles. TCRdb reanalysed the 5' RACE reads using MiXCR and keeps one entry per CDR3 protein. The repertoire holds about 1.8 million distinct CDR3 sequences, with roughly 49% as singletons. This TCR was recovered from a woman aged 40 to 50 in good health. Material for sequencing was blood.

CDR3 sequence: CASSVALAGGLYEQFF. The CDR3 nucleotides read TGTGCCAGCAGCGTGGCGCTAGCGGGGGGGCTCTATGAGCAGTTCTTC. The V call is TRBV9, the J call TRBJ2-1, with TRBD2 identical over 12 bases. The CDR3 is made up of 16 amino acids. CDR1 SGDLS and CDR2 YYNGEE come from the germline V gene. Trimming at V came to 2 bases and at J to 8 bases, leaving 8 bases not matched to a gene.